This T cell receptor beta chain was recovered during a study of blood T cell repertoires in COVID-19. For the study at large: Specimens from acute and convalescent COVID-19 originated in the United States, Italy and Spain.

Sequencing was performed with immunoSEQ multiplex PCR; in TCRdb, only in-frame clones are kept and a portion is missing. The table shows 130,000 to 150,000 clones, with about nine tenths occurring only once. Trimming removed 6 bases from V and 1 base from J, with 12 bases in between. The germline CDR1 and CDR2 sequences are SNHLY and FYNNEI. This CDR3 comprises 14 residues. This receptor was identified in a human donor in a cohort sampled during active COVID-19. V usage is TRBV2 and J usage is TRBJ1-1; no clear D. The sample comprised peripheral blood. CDR3 DNA sequence: TGTGCCAGCAGCTGGGCCCCCGGGAACACTGAAGCTTTCTTT. It is translated as CASSWAPGNTEAFF.